This TCR beta chain was retrieved from a study of tumor-infiltrating lymphocytes in primary liver carcinoma. As for this clonotype: Its specificity is not known. Compared with germline, one end of the junction differs, possibly owing to a read error.

TCR beta cDNA came from about 500 ng total RNA, primed with a constant-region primer. ARM-PCR was slightly modified, and three nested multiplex PCR rounds with it gave rise to the TCR beta libraries. Both of the initial two PCR rounds ran for 10 cycles and employed TRBV1-TRBV30 forward primers alongside a C-beta reverse primer. From the multiplex PCR reads, TCRdb called clonotypes with MiXCR, one entry per CDR3 protein. The profile shows around 35,000 distinct CDR3 sequences, 60% to 80% of them singletons. Study outcomes and limitations: Tumor-adjacent and tumor-blood pairs displayed less overlap than did pairs of tumor regions.

Co-extracted RNA and DNA came from around 18-30 mg of unsorted bulk tissue. The length of the CDR3 is 15 residues. This receptor was obtained from a man aged 35 to 55 with primary liver carcinoma and hepatitis B virus infection. The material sequenced was tumor-adjacent normal liver tissue. V is TRBV12-3 or TRBV12-4 and J is TRBJ1-5; D perhaps matches TRBD1 (5 bases). CDR3 amino acids: CTSTWGTAINQPQHF. CDR3 sequence (DNA): TGTACCAGCACATGGGGGACCGCAATAAATCAGCCCCAGCATTTT.